This T cell receptor (beta chain) is drawn from a study of shared clonotypes between healthy human individuals. The CDR3 has 12 residues. The V end lost 3 bases, the J end lost 3 bases, and 6 bases lay between the germline ends. CDR1 is MDHEN, CDR2 SYDVKM, per germline. The protocol was immunoSEQ multiplex PCR, while the TCRdb copy is restricted to in-frame clones and leaves out a portion. The sample holds 2 million to 2.5 million clones, 90% to 96% seen once. A word on this clone: This same CDR3 is encoded by further DNA sequences in the sample.

The rearrangement links TRBV28 to TRBJ2-7; D is uncertain. The sequence was obtained from a man younger than 30 in good health. Sequences were obtained from naive CD4+ T cells sorted from blood. As for subset: CD45RA+ positively selected. This CDR3 reads CASSLNFYEQYF. CDR3 nucleotide sequence: TGTGCCAGCAGTTTGAATTTCTACGAGCAGTACTTC. The full variable domain, rest sourced from reference TRBV28 and TRBJ2-7, is DVKVTQSSRYLVKRTGEKVFLECVQDMDHENMFWYRQDPGLGLRLIYFSYDVKMKEKGDIPEGYSVSREKKERFSLILESASTNQTSMYLCASSLNFYEQYFGPGTRLTVT.